Shown below are 24 T cell receptor beta chains from a single sample sequenced in a study of cytomegalovirus exposure and HLA in healthy donors. 13 Jbeta primers and 60 Vbeta primers were used for the PCR. Generated by immunoSEQ multiplex PCR, the TCRdb table keeps only in-frame clones and is missing some. Among 100,000 to 130,000 clones listed, roughly 70% were seen once. Sequenced input: PBMCs. The receptors stem from a woman aged 40 to 50 in good health and CMV-seropositive.

V usage is TRBV10-3 and J usage is TRBJ2-3; TRBD2 agrees at 10 bases. Losses at the gene ends were 7 bases for V and 4 bases for J; bases not matched to a gene: 8. The CDR3 runs 15 residues. Per the germline V gene, CDR1 is ENHRY and CDR2 is SYGVKD. In DNA form, the CDR3 reads TGTGCCATCAACTCAGCGGGGGGGCCGCCAGATACGCAGTATTTT. Translated: CAINSAGGPPDTQYF.

This clone was found once. The genes are TRBV30 and TRBJ2-2, with a tentative D call TRBD2 (6 bases). The germline V gene encodes CDR1 GTSNPN and CDR2 SVGIG (reference sequence). With 5 bases removed from V and 1 base from J, the gap between germline ends came to 14 bases. The CDR3 spans 15 residues. This CDR3 reads CAWRKGLLNTGELFF. In DNA, the CDR3 is TGTGCCTGGCGTAAGGGACTTCTGAACACCGGGGAGCTGTTTTTT.

The genes are TRBV7-2 and TRBJ2-5; the match to TRBD2 covers 7 bases. Losses at the gene ends were 1 base for V and 1 base for J; bases not matched to a gene: 12. The CDR3 has 18 residues. Per the germline V gene, CDR1 is SGHTA and CDR2 is FQGNSA. The CDR3 loop is CASSLVGLQLEVQETQYF. CDR3 bases: TGTGCCAGCAGCTTAGTGGGACTACAACTGGAGGTCCAAGAGACCCAGTACTTC.

The gene calls are TRBV7-3 and TRBJ2-7; possibly TRBD1 for D (6 bases). The CDR3 is 13 amino acids. V was trimmed by 5 bases and J by 7 bases, leaving 15 bases between them. CDR1 and CDR2 from the germline V gene are SGHTA and FQGTGA. The CDR3 here is CASSRGHLGEQYF. Here the CDR3 DNA reads TGTGCCAGCAGCCGGGGACACCTTGGGGAGCAGTACTTC.

The chain uses TRBV28 and TRBJ2-7; TRBD2 aligns across 9 bases. The CDR3 length is 16 residues. The germline CDR1 and CDR2 sequences are MDHEN and SYDVKM. V dropped 5 bases and J dropped 0; count of bases not matched to a gene: 8. CDR3 DNA: TGTGCCAGCAGTGCCGTTAGCGGGGGACCCTCCTACGAGCAGTACTTC. It codes for CASSAVSGGPSYEQYF.

The chain links TRBV5-4 to TRBJ1-3, with D unclear. CDR1 SGHNT and CDR2 YYREEE come from the germline V gene (reference sequence). V was shortened by 0 bases and J by 0 bases, with 7 bases between the two germline ends. The CDR3 loop spans 15 amino acids. The CDR3 DNA reads TGTGCCAGCAGCTTGGATGCCAGCTCTGGAAACACCATATATTTT. Amino acid sequence: CASSLDASSGNTIYF.

This chain uses TRBV9 with TRBJ2-3, with TRBD2 identical over 14 bases. CDR3 length: 17 residues. The V gene end was trimmed by 3 bases and the J gene end by 3 bases; junction bases not matched to a gene: 6. In germline, CDR1 is SGDLS, CDR2 YYNGEE. The CDR3 sequence is CASSATSGGALTDTQYF. DNA of the CDR3: TGTGCCAGCAGCGCGACTAGCGGGGGGGCCTTGACAGATACGCAGTATTTT. Full variable domain (missing parts from reference TRBV9 and TRBJ2-3): DSGVTQTPKHLITATGQRVTLRCSPRSGDLSVYWYQQSLDQGLQFLIQYYNGEERAKGNILERFSAQQFPDLHSELNLSSLELGDSALYFCASSATSGGALTDTQYFGPGTRLTVL.

The CDR3 loop reads CASSRAGGLTDTQYF. For the CDR3, the DNA is TGTGCCAGCAGTAGAGCGGGGGGACTCACAGATACGCAGTATTTT. The rearrangement links TRBV9 to TRBJ2-3; 9 bases align to TRBD2. V was clipped by 5 bases and J by 2 bases; unmatched bases: 6. Germline CDR1 SGDLS, CDR2 YYNGEE. The CDR3 runs 15 residues.

The chain links TRBV18 to TRBJ1-5; a possible D gene is TRBD1 (6 bases). CDR3 size: 16 residues. From germline, CDR1 is KGHSH and CDR2 LQKENI. The V and J ends lost 3 bases and 0 bases respectively, with 12 bases between them. The CDR3 DNA reads TGTGCCAGCTCACCGGACAGACCCTATAGCAATCAGCCCCAGCATTTT. Protein sequence: CASSPDRPYSNQPQHF. Combining the CDR3 with reference TRBV18 and TRBJ1-5 gives the whole variable domain NAGVMQNPRHLVRRRGQEARLRCSPMKGHSHVYWYRQLPEEGLKFMVYLQKENIIDESGMPKERFSAEFPKEGPSILRIQQVVRGDSAAYFCASSPDRPYSNQPQHFGDGTRLSIL.

The chain carries TRBV5-6 and TRBJ1-2; a possible D gene is TRBD1 (6 bases). The germline gives CDR1 SGHDT, CDR2 YYEEEE. Trimming shortened V by 6 bases and J by 2 bases, and 11 bases separated the two germline ends. The CDR3 runs to 13 residues. As DNA, the CDR3 is TGTGCCAGCACCAAGGACAGAAACTATGGCTACACCTTC. Its protein product is CASTKDRNYGYTF.

The rearrangement uses TRBV6-5 and TRBJ2-2; D is uncertain. There are 14 residues in the CDR3. Per the germline V gene, CDR1 is MNHEY and CDR2 is SVGAGI. Trimming cost V 0 bases and J 3 bases, with 5 bases left between them. The CDR3 region is CASSYSRDTGELFF. CDR3 sequence (DNA): TGTGCCAGCAGTTACTCCCGGGACACCGGGGAGCTGTTTTTT.

The chain carries TRBV6-6 and TRBJ2-7; 7 nucleotides align to TRBD1. The CDR3 consists of 14 residues. From germline, CDR1 is MNHNY and CDR2 SVGAGI (reference sequence). With V trimmed by 7 bases and J by 2 bases, 8 bases remained unmatched. The CDR3: CASNRGQRPYEQYF. CDR3 DNA sequence: TGTGCCAGCAATCGGGGACAGCGACCCTACGAGCAGTACTTC.

This chain joins TRBV2 and TRBJ1-4; 8 bases are a match to TRBD1. Germline loops: CDR1 SNHLY, CDR2 FYNNEI. The CDR3 is 15 residues long. The V segment lost 6 bases and the J segment 4 bases; nucleotides outside the gene matches: 7. As DNA, the CDR3 is TGTGCCAGCAGGGAGGACAGGGCGGGTAATGAAAAACTGTTTTTT. This codes for CASREDRAGNEKLFF.

The genes are TRBV11-1 and TRBJ2-2, with D maybe TRBD2 (5 bases). The CDR3 covers 14 residues. Germline values: CDR1 SGHAT, CDR2 FQDESV (reference sequence). The V gene lost 3 bases and the J gene lost 4 bases, with 9 bases spanning the gap. The CDR3 loop reads CASSFRGSTGELFF. The CDR3 nucleotides are TGTGCCAGCAGCTTTCGAGGGAGCACCGGGGAGCTGTTTTTT.

This clone was observed a single time. The CDR3 region is CASSGTVNTEAFF. CDR3 DNA: TGTGCCTCGTCCGGGACAGTGAACACTGAAGCTTTCTTT. V gene TRBV30 combines with J gene TRBJ1-1, with TRBD1 matching 7 bases. Trimming cost V 7 bases and J 0 bases; bases outside gene matches: 5. The V gene's germline CDR1 is GTSNPN and CDR2 SVGIG (reference sequence). The CDR3 loop spans 13 amino acids. Combining the CDR3 with reference TRBV30 and TRBJ1-1 gives the whole variable domain SQTIHQWPATLVQPVGSPLSLECTVEGTSNPNLYWYRQAAGRGLQLLFYSVGIGQISSEVPQNLSASRPQDRQFILSSKKLLLSDSGFYLCASSGTVNTEAFFGQGTRLTVV.

The chain links TRBV10-3 to TRBJ2-1, with 7 bases identical to TRBD1. The CDR3 consists of 14 residues. The germline V gene encodes CDR1 ENHRY and CDR2 SYGVKD. J lost 8 bases, V lost 4 bases, and 8 bases had no gene match. The CDR3 region is CAISVLQGRDEQFF. CDR3 DNA: TGTGCCATCAGTGTCTTACAGGGGCGCGATGAGCAGTTCTTC.

This clone was seen more than once but under ten times. This rearrangement joins TRBV6-4 to TRBJ1-5, with D perhaps matching TRBD1 (5 bases). Germline V CDR1 and CDR2: MRHNA, SNTAGT. Deletions cut 8 bases from V and 2 bases from J, with 10 bases between. The CDR3 runs 13 residues. The CDR3 nucleotides are TGTGCCAGCCCCAGCAGGGGCAATCAGCCCCAGCATTTT. Its translation: CASPSRGNQPQHF.

This clone was recorded a few times. The chain is built from TRBV30 and TRBJ1-1; no definite D call. Trimming took off 5 bases at V and 1 base at J, with 5 bases between the two ends. The CDR3 runs 11 residues. The germline V gene encodes CDR1 GTSNPN and CDR2 SVGIG (reference sequence). The CDR3 here is CAWGPNTEAFF. DNA of the CDR3: TGTGCCTGGGGCCCGAACACTGAAGCTTTCTTT.

The chain combines TRBV5-5 with TRBJ1-5; 7 positions match TRBD1. The ends lost 4 bases at V and 4 bases at J; junction bases unmatched: 2. The CDR3 totals 13 residues. Germline V lookup: CDR1 SGHKS, CDR2 YYEKEE (reference sequence). In DNA, the CDR3 is TGTGCCAGCAGCCTACAGGGGAATCAGCCCCAGCATTTT. Translation gives CASSLQGNQPQHF.

The sample holds one count of this clone. The chain has TRBV7-9 and TRBJ1-1; D perhaps matches TRBD1 (5 bases). The length of the CDR3 is 15 residues. V was cut by 1 base and J by 0 bases, with 9 bases left in between. Germline V lookup: CDR1 SEHNR, CDR2 FQNEAQ (reference sequence). The CDR3 protein is CASSLGQIMNTEAFF. The CDR3, as DNA: TGTGCCAGCAGCTTAGGACAGATCATGAACACTGAAGCTTTCTTT.

CDR3 nucleotides: TGTGCCAGCAGCTCCCAGACAGGTGGGGCAAGAGCTTTCTTT. This gives the protein CASSSQTGGARAFF. The chain joins TRBV11-1 to TRBJ1-1, with a tentative D call TRBD1 (6 bases). This CDR3 contains 14 residues. Trimming shortened V by 4 bases and J by 10 bases, and 19 bases separated the two germline ends. Per the germline V gene, CDR1 is SGHAT and CDR2 is FQDESV (reference sequence).

This chain connects TRBV28 to TRBJ1-3; D is unresolved. V dropped 10 bases and J dropped 4 bases, with 20 bases sitting between them. Germline CDR1 is MDHEN and CDR2 is SYDVKM. The CDR3 spans 15 residues. This CDR3 is CATSGDHARGNTIYF. The CDR3 DNA reads as TGTGCCACCTCCGGGGATCATGCAAGAGGAAACACCATATATTTT.

The chain couples TRBV10-1 to TRBJ2-5, with D perhaps matching TRBD2 (7 bases). Trimming pared 4 bases from V and 2 bases from J, leaving 14 bases between. The CDR3 length is 15 residues. The germline CDR1 and CDR2 sequences are WNHNN and SYGVQD (reference sequence). In nucleotides, the CDR3 is TGCGCCAGCAGTGGAGGCGGGGGCTCACAAGAGACCCAGTACTTC. Residues: CASSGGGGSQETQYF.

The CDR3 here is CSVERSGGGTQYF. DNA of the CDR3: TGCAGCGTTGAAAGATCTGGGGGGGGGACCCAGTACTTC. This rearrangement joins TRBV29-1 to TRBJ2-5, with 7 bases aligning to TRBD2. Per germline, CDR1 SQVTM and CDR2 ANQGSEA. This CDR3 region has 13 residues. Losses at the gene ends were 2 bases for V and 7 bases for J; bases not matched to a gene: 7.